These 19 T cell receptor beta chains came from one sample sequenced in a study of T-cell memory formation after mild COVID-19. In TCRdb, the 5' RACE reads were re-called with MiXCR into one record per CDR3 protein. The repertoire holds 250,000 to 350,000 distinct CDR3 sequences, with around 19% as singletons. The sequenced sample consisted of PBMCs or a T cell subset sorted from them (not recorded which). Receptor source: a young man who had mild COVID-19 (a few samples of this study predate the infection). Cell type and time point are not known.

J is TRBJ1-5 and V is TRBV24-1; D is unclear. The CDR3 consists of 14 residues. The V end lost 9 bases, the J end lost 5 bases, and 16 bases lay between the germline ends. Germline-derived CDR1 and CDR2 are KGHDR and SFDVKD. CDR3 nucleotides: TGTGCCACCGATTGGGAGGGTGAAGATCAGCCCCAGCATTTT. Encoded protein: CATDWEGEDQPQHF.

The chain recombines TRBV10-3 with TRBJ2-2; D is ambiguous. With 0 bases removed from V and 2 bases from J, the gap between germline ends came to 7 bases. The CDR3 contains 15 residues. The germline CDR1 and CDR2 sequences are ENHRY and SYGVKD. The CDR3 sequence is CAISESNSNTGELFF. The CDR3 nucleotides read TGTGCCATCAGTGAGTCGAACAGTAACACCGGGGAGCTGTTTTTT.

The chain combines TRBV24-1 with TRBJ2-1; TRBD1 matches at 7 bases. V lost 3 bases to trimming and J lost 7 bases; unmatched junction nucleotides: 2. The CDR3 has 13 residues. Germline CDR1 is KGHDR and CDR2 is SFDVKD. CDR3 sequence (DNA): TGTGCCACCAGTGATCCAGGGGGAAATGAGCAGTTCTTC. This codes for CATSDPGGNEQFF.

This clonotype has only a few counts. The chain recombines TRBV4-2 with TRBJ2-1; D gene unclear. The length of the CDR3 is 13 residues. Trimming took off 0 bases at V and 6 bases at J, with 6 bases between the two ends. Germline assignment: CDR1 LGHNA and CDR2 YNFKEQ. CDR3 sequence reads: CASSQERPNEQFF. The CDR3 DNA sequence: TGTGCCAGCAGCCAAGAAAGGCCCAATGAGCAGTTCTTC.

This clonotype was found a few times. The V call is TRBV20-1, the J call TRBJ2-5; 12 nucleotides line up with TRBD2. V gave up 6 bases and J gave up 1 base; unmatched junction bases: 9. This CDR3 spans 16 amino acids. Germline V gene data show CDR1 as DFQATT and CDR2 as SNEGSKA (reference sequence). CDR3 nucleotides: TGCAGTGCCACGGGACTAGCGGGCCTGGGCCAAGAGACCCAGTACTTC. This sequence encodes CSATGLAGLGQETQYF.

The chain links TRBV7-9 to TRBJ1-5; no firm D call. From germline, CDR1 is SEHNR and CDR2 FQNEAQ (reference sequence). Trimming took 4 bases from V and 8 from J, leaving 9 bases between them. The CDR3 has 12 residues. CDR3: CASSSGMKPQHF. The CDR3, as DNA: TGTGCCAGCAGCTCCGGGATGAAGCCCCAGCATTTT.

J is TRBJ1-3 and V is TRBV7-2, with a weak D call TRBD1 (5 bases). This CDR3 has 13 amino acids. The V end lost 3 bases, the J end lost 8 bases, and 11 bases lay between the germline ends. The germline V gene encodes CDR1 SGHTA and CDR2 FQGNSA. The CDR3 nucleotides are TGTGCCAGCAGCTTGGGGGGTCGAGACACCATATATTTT. It codes for CASSLGGRDTIYF.

This chain uses TRBV30 with TRBJ2-3, with 8 bases matching TRBD2. The CDR3 extends over 12 amino acids. Germline trimming cut 0 bases from V and 11 bases from J; bases unmatched to any gene: 4. CDR1 GTSNPN and CDR2 SVGIG come from the germline V gene (reference sequence). This CDR3 reads CAWSVAGAKQYF. The CDR3 nucleotides are TGTGCCTGGAGTGTAGCGGGGGCCAAGCAGTATTTT. The full variable domain, completed using reference TRBV30 and TRBJ2-3, is SQTIHQWPATLVQPVGSPLSLECTVEGTSNPNLYWYRQAAGRGLQLLFYSVGIGQISSEVPQNLSASRPQDRQFILSSKKLLLSDSGFYLCAWSVAGAKQYFGPGTRLTVL.

This clonotype has just a few counts. The chain has TRBV9 and TRBJ2-3; a weak D match, TRBD2 (6 bases). Germline V gene lookup returns CDR1 SGDLS and CDR2 YYNGEE. There are 15 residues in the CDR3. The V and J ends lost 4 bases and 2 bases respectively, with 14 bases between them. In DNA, the CDR3 is TGTGCCAGCAGCATACGGTGGGGACTCACAGATACGCAGTATTTT. It encodes CASSIRWGLTDTQYF.

This rearrangement joins TRBV11-2 to TRBJ2-2, with D maybe TRBD1 (6 bases). The CDR3 extends over 14 amino acids. Looked up from germline, CDR1 is SGHAT and CDR2 is FQNNGV. The V end was cut by 6 bases, the J end by 5 bases, with 13 bases between. The CDR3: CASRFPRGTGELFF. CDR3 DNA: TGTGCCAGCAGATTCCCCAGGGGTACCGGGGAGCTGTTTTTT. Based on the CDR3 plus reference TRBV11-2 and TRBJ2-2, the full variable domain is EAGVAQSPRYKIIEKRQSVAFWCNPISGHATLYWYQQILGQGPKLLIQFQNNGVVDDSQLPKDRFSAERLKGVDSTLKIQPAKLEDSAVYLCASRFPRGTGELFFGEGSRLTVL.

The chain carries TRBV10-3 and TRBJ1-1; D is possibly TRBD1 (5 bases). The CDR3 loop spans 14 amino acids. The germline V and J ends were trimmed by 10 bases and 2 bases, with 17 bases remaining between them. Germline loops: CDR1 ENHRY, CDR2 SYGVKD. The CDR3 here is CATIQGGLNTEAFF. The CDR3 DNA follows: TGTGCCACCATCCAGGGAGGTCTTAACACTGAAGCTTTCTTT.

This chain joins TRBV7-2 and TRBJ1-5; D is uncertain. The CDR3 runs 13 residues. Trimming removed 1 base from V and 4 bases from J, with 5 bases in between. Germline V CDR1 and CDR2: SGHTA, FQGNSA. The CDR3 here is CASSLVLNQPQHF. The CDR3 nucleotides read TGTGCCAGCAGCTTAGTGCTTAATCAGCCCCAGCATTTT. Complete variable domain (other parts from reference TRBV7-2 and TRBJ1-5): GAGVSQSPSNKVTEKGKDVELRCDPISGHTALYWYRQSLGQGLEFLIYFQGNSAPDKSGLPSDRFSAERTGGSVSTLTIQRTQQEDSAVYLCASSLVLNQPQHFGDGTRLSIL.

The chain employs TRBV5-5 and TRBJ1-1, with D possibly TRBD1 on 6 matching bases. V was cut by 2 bases and J by 6 bases, with 11 bases left in between. Germline-derived CDR1 and CDR2 are SGHKS and YYEKEE (reference sequence). The CDR3 extends over 13 amino acids. CDR3: CASSLGGSPEAFF. DNA of the CDR3: TGTGCCAGCAGCTTAGGGGGTTCCCCTGAAGCTTTCTTT.

The J gene is TRBJ1-6, the V gene TRBV6-2 or TRBV6-3; 8 positions agree with TRBD1. The CDR3 loop spans 15 amino acids. The trim removed 2 bases at V and 7 bases at J, leaving 4 bases unmatched. Germline assignment: CDR1 MNHEY and CDR2 SVGEGT. In DNA, the CDR3 is TGTGCCAGCAGTTACGGCCACAGGGGGAATTCACCCCTCCACTTT. Its translation: CASSYGHRGNSPLHF.

The rearrangement joins TRBV9 to TRBJ2-3; D may be TRBD2 (5 bases). The CDR3 has 16 residues. The germline V gene has CDR1 SGDLS and CDR2 YYNGEE. The V and J ends lost 0 bases and 2 bases respectively, with 13 bases between them. This chain's CDR3 is CASSVVATAYTDTQYF. CDR3 nucleotides: TGTGCCAGCAGCGTAGTAGCGACCGCCTACACAGATACGCAGTATTTT.

The table lists this clonotype with a few counts. This rearrangement joins TRBV11-2 to TRBJ2-3; no firm D call. Germline V gives CDR1 SGHAT, CDR2 FQNNGV. The CDR3 runs to 12 residues. V lost 5 bases and J 5 bases, leaving 8 bases between the germline ends. CDR3 nucleotides: TGTGCCAGCAGCCTCCTAGTAGATACGCAGTATTTT. This sequence encodes CASSLLVDTQYF.

This clonotype was counted once. J is TRBJ1-2 and V is TRBV19; D perhaps matches TRBD1 (5 bases). Trimming pared 2 bases from V and 0 bases from J, leaving 13 bases between. From germline, CDR1 is LNHDA and CDR2 SQIVND (reference sequence). This CDR3 region has 16 residues. The CDR3 DNA reads TGTGCCAGTAGTATACATCGACAGAATGCTAACTATGGCTACACCTTC. This codes for CASSIHRQNANYGYTF.

This clonotype was seen more than once but under ten times. This chain links TRBV10-2 with TRBJ2-7; the D gene could be TRBD1 or TRBD2 (5 bases each). This CDR3 comprises 13 residues. V was cut by 3 bases and J by 3 bases, with 9 bases left in between. Germline V CDR1 and CDR2: WSHSY, SAAADI. The CDR3 bases are TGCGCCAGCAGTGATGGGGGATTCTACGAGCAGTACTTC. Encoded protein: CASSDGGFYEQYF.

This clonotype was seen more than once but under ten times. The rearrangement joins TRBV29-1 to TRBJ2-6; 12 nucleotides line up with TRBD2. Per the germline V gene, CDR1 is SQVTM and CDR2 is ANQGSEA. Trimming at V came to 4 bases and at J to 0 bases, leaving 7 bases not matched to a gene. CDR3 size: 18 residues. CDR3 residues: CSVGGLAGRNSGANVLTF. CDR3 in DNA: TGCAGCGTTGGTGGACTAGCGGGGCGCAACTCTGGGGCCAACGTCCTGACTTTC.